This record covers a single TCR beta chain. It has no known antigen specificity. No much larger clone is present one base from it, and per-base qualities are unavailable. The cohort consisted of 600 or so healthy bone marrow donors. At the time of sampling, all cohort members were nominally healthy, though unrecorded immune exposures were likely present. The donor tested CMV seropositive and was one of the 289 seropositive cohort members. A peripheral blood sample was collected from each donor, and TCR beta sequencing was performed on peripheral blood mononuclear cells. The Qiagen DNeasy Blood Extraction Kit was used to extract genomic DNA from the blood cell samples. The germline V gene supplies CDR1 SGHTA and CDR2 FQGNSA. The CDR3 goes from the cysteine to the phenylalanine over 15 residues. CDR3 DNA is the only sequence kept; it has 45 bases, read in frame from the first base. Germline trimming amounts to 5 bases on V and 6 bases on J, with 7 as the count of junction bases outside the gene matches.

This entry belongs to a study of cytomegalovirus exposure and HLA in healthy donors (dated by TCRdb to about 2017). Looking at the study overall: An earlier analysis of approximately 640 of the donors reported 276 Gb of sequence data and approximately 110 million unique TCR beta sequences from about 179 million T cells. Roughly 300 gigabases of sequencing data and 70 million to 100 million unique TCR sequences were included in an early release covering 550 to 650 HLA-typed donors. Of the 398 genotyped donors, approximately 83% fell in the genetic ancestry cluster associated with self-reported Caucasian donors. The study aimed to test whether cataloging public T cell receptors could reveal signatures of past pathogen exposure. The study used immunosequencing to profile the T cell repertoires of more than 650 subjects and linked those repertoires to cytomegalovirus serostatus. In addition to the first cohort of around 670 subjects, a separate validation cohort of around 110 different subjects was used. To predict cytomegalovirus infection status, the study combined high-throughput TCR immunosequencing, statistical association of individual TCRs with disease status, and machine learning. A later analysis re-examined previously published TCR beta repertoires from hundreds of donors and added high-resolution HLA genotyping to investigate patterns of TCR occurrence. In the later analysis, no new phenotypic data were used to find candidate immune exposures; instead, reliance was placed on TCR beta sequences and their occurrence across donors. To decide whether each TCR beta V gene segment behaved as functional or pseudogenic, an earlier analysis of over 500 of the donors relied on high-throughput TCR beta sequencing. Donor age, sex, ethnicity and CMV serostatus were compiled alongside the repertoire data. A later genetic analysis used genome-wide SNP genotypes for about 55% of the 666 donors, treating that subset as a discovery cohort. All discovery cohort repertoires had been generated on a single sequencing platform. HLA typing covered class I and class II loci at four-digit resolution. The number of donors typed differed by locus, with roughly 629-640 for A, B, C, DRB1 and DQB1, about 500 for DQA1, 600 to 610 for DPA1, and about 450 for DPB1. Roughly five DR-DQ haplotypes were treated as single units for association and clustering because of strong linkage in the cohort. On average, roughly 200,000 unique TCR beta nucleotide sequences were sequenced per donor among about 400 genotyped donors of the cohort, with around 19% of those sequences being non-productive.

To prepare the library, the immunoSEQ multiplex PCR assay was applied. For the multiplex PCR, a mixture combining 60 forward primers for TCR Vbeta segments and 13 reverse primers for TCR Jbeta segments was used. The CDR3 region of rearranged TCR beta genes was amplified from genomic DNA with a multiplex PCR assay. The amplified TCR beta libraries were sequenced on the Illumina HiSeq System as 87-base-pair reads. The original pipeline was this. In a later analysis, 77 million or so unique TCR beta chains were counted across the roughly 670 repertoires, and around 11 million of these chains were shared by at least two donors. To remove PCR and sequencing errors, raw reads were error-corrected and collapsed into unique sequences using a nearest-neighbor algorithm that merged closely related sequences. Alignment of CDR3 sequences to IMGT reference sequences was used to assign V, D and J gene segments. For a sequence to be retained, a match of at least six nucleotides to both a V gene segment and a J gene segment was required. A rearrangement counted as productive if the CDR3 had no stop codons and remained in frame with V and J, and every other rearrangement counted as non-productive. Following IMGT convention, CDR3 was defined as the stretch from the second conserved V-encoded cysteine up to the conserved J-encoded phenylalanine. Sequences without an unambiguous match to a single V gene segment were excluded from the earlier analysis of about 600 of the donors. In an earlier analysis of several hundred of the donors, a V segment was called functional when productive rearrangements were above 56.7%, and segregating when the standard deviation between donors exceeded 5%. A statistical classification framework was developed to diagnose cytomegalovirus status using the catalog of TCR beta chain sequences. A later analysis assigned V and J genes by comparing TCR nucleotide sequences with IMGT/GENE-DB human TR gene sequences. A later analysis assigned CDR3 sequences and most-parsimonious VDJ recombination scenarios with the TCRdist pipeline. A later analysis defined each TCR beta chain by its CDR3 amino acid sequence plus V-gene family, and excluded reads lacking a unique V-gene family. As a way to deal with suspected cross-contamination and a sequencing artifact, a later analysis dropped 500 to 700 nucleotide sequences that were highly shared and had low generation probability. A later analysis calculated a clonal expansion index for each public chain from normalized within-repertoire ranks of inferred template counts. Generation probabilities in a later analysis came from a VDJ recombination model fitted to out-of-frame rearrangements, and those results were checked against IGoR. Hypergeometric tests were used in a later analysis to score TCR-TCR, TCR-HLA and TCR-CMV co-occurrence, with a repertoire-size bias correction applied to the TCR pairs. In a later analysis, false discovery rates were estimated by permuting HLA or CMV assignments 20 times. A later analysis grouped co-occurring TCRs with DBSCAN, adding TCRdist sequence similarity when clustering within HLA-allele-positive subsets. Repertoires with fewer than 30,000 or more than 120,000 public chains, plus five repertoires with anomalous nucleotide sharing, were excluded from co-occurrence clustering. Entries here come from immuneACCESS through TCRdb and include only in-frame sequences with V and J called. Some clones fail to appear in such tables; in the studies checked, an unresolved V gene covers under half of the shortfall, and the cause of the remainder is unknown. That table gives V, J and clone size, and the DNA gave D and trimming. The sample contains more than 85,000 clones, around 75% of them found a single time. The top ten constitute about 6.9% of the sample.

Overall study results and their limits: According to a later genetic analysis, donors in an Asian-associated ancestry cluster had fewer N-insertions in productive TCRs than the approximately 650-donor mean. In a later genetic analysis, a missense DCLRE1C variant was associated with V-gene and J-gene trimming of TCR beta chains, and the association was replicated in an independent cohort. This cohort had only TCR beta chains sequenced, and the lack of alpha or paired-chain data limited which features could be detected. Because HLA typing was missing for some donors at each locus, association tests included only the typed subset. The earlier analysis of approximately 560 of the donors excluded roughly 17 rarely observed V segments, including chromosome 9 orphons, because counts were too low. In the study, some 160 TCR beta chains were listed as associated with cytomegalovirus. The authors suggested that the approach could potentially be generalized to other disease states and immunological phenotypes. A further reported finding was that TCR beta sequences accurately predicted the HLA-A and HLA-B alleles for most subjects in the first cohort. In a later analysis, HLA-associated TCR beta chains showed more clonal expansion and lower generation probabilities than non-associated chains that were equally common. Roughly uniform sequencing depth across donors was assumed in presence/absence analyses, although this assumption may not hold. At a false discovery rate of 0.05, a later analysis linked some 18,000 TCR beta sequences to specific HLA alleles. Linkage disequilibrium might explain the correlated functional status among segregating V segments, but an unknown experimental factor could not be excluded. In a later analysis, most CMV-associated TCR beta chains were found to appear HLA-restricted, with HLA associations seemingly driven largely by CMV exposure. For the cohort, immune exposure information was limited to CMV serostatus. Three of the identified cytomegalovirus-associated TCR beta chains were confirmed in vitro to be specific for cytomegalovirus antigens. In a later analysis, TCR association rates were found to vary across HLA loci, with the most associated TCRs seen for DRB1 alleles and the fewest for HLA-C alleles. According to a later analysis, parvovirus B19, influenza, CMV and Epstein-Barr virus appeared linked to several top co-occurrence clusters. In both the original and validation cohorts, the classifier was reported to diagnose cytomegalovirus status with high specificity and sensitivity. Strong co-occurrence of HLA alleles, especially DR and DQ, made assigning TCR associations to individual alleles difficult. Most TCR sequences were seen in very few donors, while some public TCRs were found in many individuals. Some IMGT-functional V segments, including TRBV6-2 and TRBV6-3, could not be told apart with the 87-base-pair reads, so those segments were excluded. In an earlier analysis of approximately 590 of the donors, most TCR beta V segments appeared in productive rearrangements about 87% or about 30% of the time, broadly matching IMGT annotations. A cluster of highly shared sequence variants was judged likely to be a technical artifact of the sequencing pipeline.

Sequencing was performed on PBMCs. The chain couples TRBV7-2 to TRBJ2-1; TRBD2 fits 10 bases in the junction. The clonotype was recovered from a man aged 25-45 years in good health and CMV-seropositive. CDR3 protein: CASSALAGGSNEQFF. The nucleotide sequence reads TGTGCCAGCAGCGCGTTAGCGGGGGGCAGCAATGAGCAGTTCTTC.